This TCR beta chain appears in the sequencing data of a study of blood T cell repertoires in COVID-19. Study-wide context: Some COVID-19 samples were acute and others convalescent; all came from the United States, Italy and Spain. Nucleic acid was either cDNA or gDNA, and it came from T cells, B-cell-depleted T cells, or PBMCs.

Trimming took 0 bases from V and 6 from J; bases not matched to a gene: 4. The CDR3 runs 14 residues. Germline CDR1 is SGHDT and CDR2 is YYEEEE. Under the authors' procedure: By means of reference gene primer amplification, nucleated cell counts were estimated. Clones were read by immunoSEQ multiplex PCR, and TCRdb kept only the in-frame ones, dropping some. D and trimming were read from the DNA, whereas the V and J calls and clone size are those reported in that table. The sample carries roughly 240,000 clones, 86% recorded once. The source of this sequence is a woman aged 55 to 70 who had recovered from COVID-19. The chain carries TRBV5-6 and TRBJ2-7; 9 nucleotides agree with TRBD2. Material: peripheral blood. In DNA form, the CDR3 reads TGTGCCAGCAGCTTGGGCCTAGCGGGGATCGAGCAGTACTTC. It is translated as CASSLGLAGIEQYF. Together with reference TRBV5-6 and TRBJ2-7, the CDR3 gives the full variable domain: DAGVTQSPTHLIKTRGQQVTLRCSPKSGHDTVSWYQQALGQGPQFIFQYYEEEERQRGNFPDRFSGHQFPNYSSELNVNALLLGDSALYLCASSLGLAGIEQYFGPGTRLTVT.